This TCR beta chain originates from a study of blood T cell repertoires in COVID-19. Turning to the study itself: T cells, B-cell-depleted T cells, or PBMCs provided the cDNA or gDNA that served as material.

Sequencing was performed with immunoSEQ multiplex PCR; in TCRdb, only in-frame clones are kept and a portion is missing. The table has around 260,000 clones, about 86% seen once; the top ten hold 3.6%. This CDR3 has 13 amino acids. Trimming pared 4 bases from V and 5 bases from J, leaving 14 bases between. The germline V gene has CDR1 GTSNPN and CDR2 SVGIG (reference sequence). Sequences were obtained from peripheral blood. The TCR sequence derives from a man aged 18 to 35 with active or convalescent COVID-19. The rearrangement uses TRBV30 and TRBJ2-5; D is perhaps TRBD1 (7 bases). The chain's CDR3 is CAWKPGGLETQYF. The CDR3 bases are TGTGCCTGGAAACCAGGGGGGCTCGAGACCCAGTACTTC. Full variable domain (outside the CDR3, taken from reference TRBV30 and TRBJ2-5): SQTIHQWPATLVQPVGSPLSLECTVEGTSNPNLYWYRQAAGRGLQLLFYSVGIGQISSEVPQNLSASRPQDRQFILSSKKLLLSDSGFYLCAWKPGGLETQYFGPGTRLLVL.